The 31 T cell receptor beta chains below come from one sample, sequenced in a study of T cell repertoires in ileal Crohn's disease. Using immunoSEQ multiplex PCR, the repertoire was profiled, and TCRdb retains in-frame clones only, with some absent. The repertoire has 2,500 to 3,500 clones, roughly 77% of them found once; the top ten carry 6.5%. As to time point: inflamed ileum from the surgical specimen. Sequenced input: ileal tissue. These receptors originate from an adult with Crohn's disease.

The chain uses TRBV25-1 and TRBJ2-6, with a weak D call TRBD1 (6 bases). The V end was cut by 7 bases, the J end by 1 base, with 8 bases between. The CDR3 spans 14 residues. Germline CDR1 MGHDK, CDR2 SYGVNS. In nucleotides, the CDR3 is TGTGCCAGCACAGGGGCTTCTGGGGCCAACGTCCTGACTTTC. It codes for CASTGASGANVLTF.

This clone was recorded only once. CDR3 in amino acids: CASSSQGSPYNEQFF. CDR3 DNA: TGTGCCAGCAGCTCCCAGGGATCTCCCTACAATGAGCAGTTCTTC. The rearrangement uses TRBV5-4 and TRBJ2-1, with D perhaps matching TRBD1 (5 bases). Germline V CDR1 and CDR2: SGHNT, YYREEE (reference sequence). V was pared by 3 bases and J by 2 bases, with 12 bases between. CDR3 length: 15 residues.

Comments on this clone: In the same sample, other DNA sequences code for this CDR3. The V gene is TRBV9, the J gene TRBJ2-7; D is perhaps TRBD1 (6 bases). V gave up 1 base and J gave up 2 bases, with 10 bases separating them. The CDR3 totals 14 residues. Germline values: CDR1 SGDLS, CDR2 YYNGEE. The CDR3 DNA is TGTGCCAGCAGCGTAACGGACAGTCCCTACGAGCAGTACTTC. Translation: CASSVTDSPYEQYF.

This clone qualifies as large (0.1 to 1%). The gene calls are TRBV15 and TRBJ2-7; perhaps TRBD1 as D (6 bases). Germline CDR1 LNHNV, CDR2 YYDKDF (reference sequence). Trimming took off 2 bases at V and 6 bases at J, with 17 bases between the two ends. The CDR3 sequence is 15 residues long. CDR3 coding DNA: TGTGCCACCAGCAGACCACAGGGTGACCTTATCGAGCAGTACTTC. Residues: CATSRPQGDLIEQYF.

V is TRBV27 and J is TRBJ2-5; D remains ambiguous. The CDR3 is 14 amino acids. Germline CDR1 and CDR2: MNHEY and SMNVEV (reference sequence). Trimming stripped 2 bases from V and 1 base from J, with 8 bases between. This chain's CDR3 is CASSLTASQETQYF. In nucleotides, the CDR3 is TGTGCCAGCAGTTTAACGGCCAGCCAAGAGACCCAGTACTTC.

The J gene is TRBJ1-1, the V gene TRBV6-5, with D possibly being TRBD1 (5 bases). V was pared by 1 base and J by 9 bases, with 6 bases between. The germline V gene encodes CDR1 MNHEY and CDR2 SVGAGI. This CDR3 spans 11 amino acids. The CDR3 nucleotides read TGTGCCAGCAGTTACTGGGGACAAGCTTTCTTT. Amino acid sequence: CASSYWGQAFF.

The chain combines TRBV7-9 with TRBJ2-5; D gene unclear. Trimming stripped 1 base from V and 5 bases from J, with 11 bases between. The CDR3 has 14 amino acids. The germline V gene has CDR1 SEHNR and CDR2 FQNEAQ (reference sequence). The CDR3 nucleotides are TGTGCCAGCAGCTTAGTCAACCCTGGGGAGACCCAGTACTTC. It encodes CASSLVNPGETQYF.

V and J are TRBV5-8 and TRBJ2-1; 10 positions agree with TRBD1. Trimming removed 5 bases from V and 0 bases from J; junction bases left unmatched: 11. The germline V gene has CDR1 SGHTS and CDR2 YDEGEE. The CDR3 contains 18 residues. This CDR3 reads CASRSGTGEPSSYNEQFF. As DNA, the CDR3 is TGTGCCAGCAGATCCGGGACAGGGGAACCAAGCTCCTACAATGAGCAGTTCTTC.

V is TRBV6-4 and J is TRBJ2-1; D possibly corresponds to TRBD2 (6 bases). CDR1 and CDR2 (germline): MRHNA, SNTAGT. This CDR3 spans 15 amino acids. V was clipped by 3 bases and J by 2 bases, with 11 bases between them. The CDR3 is CASSERASAYNEQFF. In nucleotides, the CDR3 is TGTGCCAGCAGTGAGAGGGCTAGCGCCTACAATGAGCAGTTCTTC.

This chain uses TRBV2 with TRBJ1-1, with a weak D call TRBD1 (5 bases). The germline gives CDR1 SNHLY, CDR2 FYNNEI. V lost 8 bases and J lost 2, with 12 bases in between. This CDR3 has 13 amino acids. The CDR3 DNA reads as TGTGCCAGCCGTGTGAGGGGCAACACTGAAGCTTTCTTT. Encoded protein: CASRVRGNTEAFF. The whole variable domain, remainder taken from reference TRBV2 and TRBJ1-1, is EPEVTQTPSHQVTQMGQEVILRCVPISNHLYFYWYRQILGQKVEFLVSFYNNEISEKSEIFDDQFSVERPDGSNFTLKIRSTKLEDSAMYFCASRVRGNTEAFFGQGTRLTVV.

The J gene is TRBJ1-5, the V gene TRBV28, with D uncertain. The CDR3 spans 14 residues. CDR1 and CDR2 (germline): MDHEN, SYDVKM. V lost 6 bases and J lost 5, with 14 bases in between. The CDR3 is CASRPGGRDQPQHF. CDR3 DNA: TGTGCCAGCAGGCCGGGAGGTAGGGATCAGCCCCAGCATTTT. Using reference TRBV28 and TRBJ1-5 for the parts outside the CDR3, the full variable domain is DVKVTQSSRYLVKRTGEKVFLECVQDMDHENMFWYRQDPGLGLRLIYFSYDVKMKEKGDIPEGYSVSREKKERFSLILESASTNQTSMYLCASRPGGRDQPQHFGDGTRLSIL.

This rearrangement joins TRBV27 to TRBJ1-3, with D possibly TRBD1 on 5 matching bases. Trimming cost V 1 base and J 3 bases, with 13 bases left between them. The CDR3 is 16 amino acids. The germline V gene encodes CDR1 MNHEY and CDR2 SMNVEV (reference sequence). CDR3: CASSLFFGGGGNTIYF. The CDR3, as DNA: TGTGCCAGCAGTTTATTTTTTGGGGGAGGTGGAAACACCATATATTTT.

This clone was seen once. The chain uses TRBV4-1 and TRBJ2-7, with TRBD1 matching over 7 bases. The CDR3 has 14 amino acids. V shed 5 bases and J 3 bases; nucleotides not matched to a gene: 7. Germline assignment: CDR1 MGHRA and CDR2 YSYEKL. The DNA of the CDR3 is TGCGCCAGCAGCGTAGAGACAGGGATCTACGAGCAGTACTTC. It yields the protein CASSVETGIYEQYF.

The chain links TRBV1 to TRBJ2-3; the table's D call of TRBD2 was not tested on the DNA. TRBV1 is a known pseudogene. The CDR3 sequence is 17 residues long. The DNA of the CDR3 is TGCACCAGCAGCTTTCCTCTAGCGGGAGGGGGCACAGATACGCAGTATTTT. As protein: CTSSFPLAGGGTDTQYF.

V is TRBV9 and J is TRBJ2-3, with TRBD2 matching 8 bases. The CDR3 is 16 amino acids. The V gene end was trimmed by 3 bases and the J gene end by 5 bases; junction bases not matched to a gene: 11. CDR1 and CDR2 from the germline V gene are SGDLS and YYNGEE. This chain's CDR3 is CASSALGGAGGDTQYF. CDR3 DNA: TGTGCCAGCAGCGCCCTTGGGGGTGCGGGAGGAGATACGCAGTATTTT.

The CDR3 is CASSYETGSEAFF. The CDR3 coding sequence is TGTGCCAGCAGTTATGAGACAGGGTCTGAAGCTTTCTTT. The J gene is TRBJ1-1, the V gene TRBV6-5, with 7 bases lining up with TRBD1. J lost 6 bases, V lost 3 bases, and 4 bases had no gene match. The CDR3 loop spans 13 amino acids. Germline loops: CDR1 MNHEY, CDR2 SVGAGI.

This chain connects TRBV7-9 to TRBJ2-2; 10 bases match TRBD2. The CDR3 is made up of 16 amino acids. Per germline, CDR1 SEHNR and CDR2 FQNEAQ (reference sequence). Unmatched junction bases numbered 8, after V lost 4 bases and J lost 6 bases. The DNA for the CDR3 is TGTGCCAGCAGCTCCCGAGAAGCGGGAGGGTCCGGGGAGCTGTTTTTT. Encoded protein: CASSSREAGGSGELFF.

The chain couples TRBV30 to TRBJ2-6, with no clear D. The CDR3 runs 14 residues. Germline values: CDR1 GTSNPN, CDR2 SVGIG (reference sequence). V was cut by 4 bases and J by 1 base, with 8 bases left in between. CDR3 residues: CAWKWQSGANVLTF. The CDR3 DNA follows: TGTGCCTGGAAGTGGCAGTCTGGGGCCAACGTCCTGACTTTC.

The chain couples TRBV27 to TRBJ2-1, with TRBD2 matching over 14 bases. The V segment lost 4 bases and the J segment 7 bases; nucleotides outside the gene matches: 12. Germline V gene data show CDR1 as MNHEY and CDR2 as SMNVEV (reference sequence). This CDR3 comprises 18 residues. CDR3 sequence: CASSSVYGTSGSGNEQFF. The CDR3 coding sequence is TGTGCCAGCAGTTCTGTCTACGGGACTAGCGGGAGTGGAAATGAGCAGTTCTTC.

This chain uses TRBV5-8 with TRBJ2-5; 7 nucleotides agree with TRBD2. The end of the DNA aligns better with TRBJ2-7, so the J call may be wrong. The V gene's germline CDR1 is SGHTS and CDR2 YDEGEE. The CDR3 extends over 15 amino acids. The CDR3 DNA reads as TGTGCCAGCAGCTTGGGGCGGGAGCCGTCCTACGAGCAGTACTTC. It yields the protein CASSLGREPSYEQYF.

The chain couples TRBV15 to TRBJ2-3, with D maybe TRBD2 (6 bases). The germline V gene has CDR1 LNHNV and CDR2 YYDKDF (reference sequence). The CDR3 has 18 amino acids. V shed 5 bases and J shed 3 bases, with 24 bases lying between them. The CDR3 DNA is TGTGCCACCAGCCGAGGGTTCGGGGGTCCGCTGTGGACAGATACGCAGTATTTT. This gives the protein CATSRGFGGPLWTDTQYF.

This clone was observed a few times. This CDR3 reads CASSSQGLAGGTGELFF. The CDR3 DNA follows: TGTGCCAGCAGCTCGCAGGGACTAGCGGGAGGCACCGGGGAGCTGTTTTTT. The rearrangement links TRBV7-3 to TRBJ2-2; the match to TRBD2 covers 15 bases. V gave up 4 bases and J gave up 4 bases; unmatched junction bases: 4. Germline lookup yields CDR1 SGHTA and CDR2 FQGTGA. This CDR3 spans 17 amino acids.

V and J are TRBV29-1 and TRBJ2-7; D call uncertain. Per germline, CDR1 SQVTM and CDR2 ANQGSEA. The CDR3 contains 12 residues. Trimming stripped 6 bases from V and 2 bases from J, with 11 bases between. The CDR3 sequence: CSVGRPPYEQYF. CDR3 sequence (DNA): TGCAGCGTCGGACGGCCACCCTACGAGCAGTACTTC.

This chain links TRBV5-4 with TRBJ2-5; 9 positions agree with TRBD1. Germline assignment: CDR1 SGHNT and CDR2 YYREEE (reference sequence). V lost 4 bases to trimming and J lost 2 bases; unmatched junction nucleotides: 6. The CDR3 length is 15 residues. The CDR3 DNA follows: TGTGCCAGCAGCCCTAAGACAGGGGGTCAAGAGACCCAGTACTTC. It encodes CASSPKTGGQETQYF.

The chain uses TRBV5-4 and TRBJ2-7; D is unresolved. The germline V and J ends were trimmed by 2 bases and 4 bases, with 13 bases remaining between them. CDR1 SGHNT and CDR2 YYREEE come from the germline V gene (reference sequence). This CDR3 has 14 amino acids. The CDR3 is CASSFHTRPYEQYF. The CDR3 DNA follows: TGTGCCAGCAGCTTCCATACACGGCCTTACGAGCAGTACTTC.

The V and J genes are TRBV19 and TRBJ2-5; D remains ambiguous. This CDR3 is 13 amino acids long. Trimming cost V 5 bases and J 3 bases, with 10 bases left between them. The V gene's germline CDR1 is LNHDA and CDR2 SQIVND (reference sequence). CDR3: CASSFQAEETQYF. The CDR3 coding sequence is TGTGCCAGTAGTTTTCAGGCGGAAGAGACCCAGTACTTC.

The chain carries TRBV30 and TRBJ2-5; 15 nucleotides agree with TRBD2. Germline CDR1 and CDR2: GTSNPN and SVGIG (reference sequence). The CDR3 contains 14 residues. J gave up 5 bases and V 6 bases, and 4 bases lay outside the gene matches. The CDR3 nucleotides are TGTGCCTGCGGACTAGCGGGAGGGGTTGAGACCCAGTACTTC. This translates into CACGLAGGVETQYF. The full variable domain, its missing parts supplied by reference TRBV30 and TRBJ2-5, is SQTIHQWPATLVQPVGSPLSLECTVEGTSNPNLYWYRQAAGRGLQLLFYSVGIGQISSEVPQNLSASRPQDRQFILSSKKLLLSDSGFYLCACGLAGGVETQYFGPGTRLLVL.

This clone was counted a single time. The gene calls are TRBV20-1 and TRBJ1-1, with a tentative D call TRBD1 (5 bases). The germline CDR1 and CDR2 sequences are DFQATT and SNEGSKA (reference sequence). V lost 5 bases and J lost 1, with 5 bases in between. The CDR3 sequence is 11 residues long. The CDR3 coding sequence is TGCAGTGCTGACAGGAACACTGAAGCTTTCTTT. Translating it yields CSADRNTEAFF.

The chain is built from TRBV4-3 and TRBJ2-7, with unresolved D. V was pared by 0 bases and J by 8 bases, with 11 bases between. The CDR3 has 13 amino acids. The V gene's germline CDR1 is LGHNA and CDR2 YSLEER. CDR3: CASSQDTGAKQYF. The CDR3 DNA sequence: TGCGCCAGCAGCCAAGATACCGGAGCGAAGCAGTACTTC.

This chain's CDR3 is CASSLGGPTLPTQYF. CDR3 DNA: TGTGCCAGCAGTTTAGGGGGCCCGACTCTCCCTACGCAGTATTTT. This chain uses TRBV27 with TRBJ2-3, with a possible D match to TRBD1 (6 bases). Germline CDR1 reads MNHEY; CDR2 reads SMNVEV (reference sequence). The CDR3 is 15 residues long. Trimming took 2 bases from V and 8 from J, leaving 17 bases between them.

V is TRBV4-2 and J is TRBJ2-6; D is unresolved. CDR1 and CDR2 from the germline V gene are LGHNA and YNFKEQ. V was shortened by 0 bases and J by 1 base, with 7 bases between the two germline ends. The CDR3 runs 16 residues. The CDR3 region is CASSQEIGSGANVLTF. The DNA for the CDR3 is TGTGCCAGCAGCCAAGAAATTGGGTCTGGGGCCAACGTCCTGACTTTC.